What follows are 5 T cell receptor beta chains derived from one specimen sequenced in a study of blood T cell repertoires in COVID-19 (dated by TCRdb to the early 2020s). The method was the immunoSEQ multiplex PCR assay. TCRdb's version of the immuneACCESS table is confined to in-frame rearrangements and falls short of the full clone set. An unresolved V gene accounts for under half of the shortfall where checked; the remainder is of unknown origin. For this sample the table gives 270,000 or so clones, of which 85% were detected only once. About an eighth of the sample comes from the top ten. Material: peripheral blood. These receptors were taken from a human donor in a cohort sampled during active COVID-19.

The chain uses TRBV6-6 and TRBJ2-7, with D perhaps TRBD2 (5 bases). Trimming took 11 bases from V and 0 from J, leaving 17 bases between them. Germline-derived CDR1 and CDR2 are MNHNY and SVGAGI (reference sequence). The CDR3 has 14 residues. The CDR3 loop reads CAAGFPPDSYEQYF. DNA for the CDR3: TGTGCCGCGGGTTTCCCCCCGGACTCCTACGAGCAGTACTTC.

The chain has TRBV18 and TRBJ2-7; 10 positions match TRBD1. The length of the CDR3 is 16 residues. CDR1 and CDR2 (germline): KGHSH, LQKENI. After removal of 3 bases from V and 5 bases from J, the junction contained 10 bases not matched to a gene. CDR3 protein: CASSPDRGRVDNEQYF. CDR3 coding DNA: TGTGCCAGCTCACCTGACAGGGGGCGCGTAGACAACGAGCAGTACTTC.

This clone was observed once. This chain joins TRBV6-6 and TRBJ1-1; D might be TRBD1 (6 bases). The V end lost 11 bases, the J end lost 2 bases, and 18 bases lay between the germline ends. The germline V gene has CDR1 MNHNY and CDR2 SVGAGI (reference sequence). The CDR3 sequence is 14 residues long. CDR3 sequence reads: CAVTGGAVNTEAFF. CDR3 DNA: TGTGCCGTGACAGGTGGGGCTGTAAACACTGAAGCTTTCTTT.

Remarks on this clone: Other DNA sequences within the sample encode an identical CDR3. This chain joins TRBV15 and TRBJ1-2; maybe TRBD1 (5 bases). Germline lookup yields CDR1 LNHNV and CDR2 YYDKDF (reference sequence). With 0 bases removed from V and 4 bases from J, the gap between germline ends came to 9 bases. The CDR3 is 14 amino acids. The CDR3 loop is CATSRDGGGYGYTF. The CDR3 region has the DNA TGTGCCACCAGCAGAGACGGGGGAGGCTATGGCTACACCTTC.

The rearrangement links TRBV18 to TRBJ2-3, with TRBD2 identical over 8 bases. Per the germline V gene, CDR1 is KGHSH and CDR2 is LQKENI. The ends lost 5 bases at V and 2 bases at J; junction bases unmatched: 3. The CDR3 loop spans 14 amino acids. CDR3 DNA: TGTGCCAGCTCAGCACTAGCGGTCACAGATACGCAGTATTTT. Protein product: CASSALAVTDTQYF. Variable domain in full (rest from reference TRBV18 and TRBJ2-3): NAGVMQNPRHLVRRRGQEARLRCSPMKGHSHVYWYRQLPEEGLKFMVYLQKENIIDESGMPKERFSAEFPKEGPSILRIQQVVRGDSAAYFCASSALAVTDTQYFGPGTRLTVL.